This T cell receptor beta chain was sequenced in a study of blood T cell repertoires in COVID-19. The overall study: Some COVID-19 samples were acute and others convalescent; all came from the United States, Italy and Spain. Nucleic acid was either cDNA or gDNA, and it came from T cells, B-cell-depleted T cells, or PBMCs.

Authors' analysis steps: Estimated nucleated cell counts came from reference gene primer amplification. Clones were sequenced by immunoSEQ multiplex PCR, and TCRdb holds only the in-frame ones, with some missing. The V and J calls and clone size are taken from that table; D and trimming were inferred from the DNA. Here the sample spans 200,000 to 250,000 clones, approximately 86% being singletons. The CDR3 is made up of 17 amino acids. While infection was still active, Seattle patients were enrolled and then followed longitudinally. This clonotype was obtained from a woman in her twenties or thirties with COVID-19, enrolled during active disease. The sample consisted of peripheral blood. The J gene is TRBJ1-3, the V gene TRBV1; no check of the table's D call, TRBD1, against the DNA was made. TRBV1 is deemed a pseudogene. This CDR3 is CTSSQGQGTSSGNTIYF. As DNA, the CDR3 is TGCACCAGCAGCCAAGGTCAGGGAACCAGCTCTGGAAACACCATATATTTT.